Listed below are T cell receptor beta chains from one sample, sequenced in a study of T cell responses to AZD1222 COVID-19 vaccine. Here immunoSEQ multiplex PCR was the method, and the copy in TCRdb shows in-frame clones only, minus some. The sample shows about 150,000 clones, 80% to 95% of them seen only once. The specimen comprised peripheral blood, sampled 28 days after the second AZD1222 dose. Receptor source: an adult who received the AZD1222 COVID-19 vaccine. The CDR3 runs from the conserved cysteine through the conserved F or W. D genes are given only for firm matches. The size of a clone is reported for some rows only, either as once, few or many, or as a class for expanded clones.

TGCAGCGTTGAGACCGGGAGAGGAGGCTACACCTTC CSVETGRGGYTF . TRBJ1-2 . TRBV29-1
TGTGCCAGCAGCCTTCACAGGGTTGTCGATGGCTACACCTTC CASSLHRVVDGYTF . TRBJ1-2 . TRBV14
TGTGCCAGCAGCTTAGATAGCAGCAATGAGCAGTTCTTC CASSLDSSNEQFF . TRBJ2-1 . TRBV7-2
TGTGCCAGCAGTTTAGGGACAGACTATGGCTACACCTTC CASSLGTDYGYTF TRBD1 TRBJ1-2 . TRBV27
TGTGCCAGCAGCTTAGTCCAGGTGAACACTGAAGCTTTCTTT CASSLVQVNTEAFF . TRBJ1-1 . TRBV11-2
TGTGCCAGCAGCTCGCAGGGAGTTCAGCCCCAGCATTTT CASSSQGVQPQHF . TRBJ1-5 . TRBV5-6
TGTGCCAGCTCACCCCAAACCCCGCAGGGAAACACCATATATTTT CASSPQTPQGNTIYF . TRBJ1-3 . TRBV18
TGTGCCAGCAGTTACGGGGCGGGAGAAGGCACAGATACGCAGTATTTT CASSYGAGEGTDTQYF TRBD2 TRBJ2-3 once TRBV6-5
TGCAGCGTTGCTCCGAGGGGGCGAAACACTGAAGCTTTCTTT CSVAPRGRNTEAFF TRBD1 TRBJ1-1 . TRBV29-1
TGTGCCAGAAGCGGCCTCCGGGACAGGGGGTTCAATGAGCAGTTCTTC CARSGLRDRGFNEQFF TRBD1 TRBJ2-1 . TRBV5-3
TGTGCCAGCAGCTTTTTATCTAGCGGGGGTGAGCAGTTCTTC CASSFLSSGGEQFF TRBD2 TRBJ2-1 . TRBV11-3
TGTGCCACCAGTGACCCGGGGCAGTCCTACGAGCAGTACTTC CATSDPGQSYEQYF . TRBJ2-7 . TRBV24-1
TGTGCCAGCAGCCAAGCACAGGTTGGGGCCTACGAGCAGTACTTC CASSQAQVGAYEQYF . TRBJ2-7 . TRBV3-1/TRBV3-2
TGCGCCAGCAGCCAAAGGACAGTCAATTCACCCCTCCACTTT CASSQRTVNSPLHF . TRBJ1-6 once TRBV4-1
TGTGCCAGCAGCTCCTGGACTAGCGGGATCTACGAGCAGTACTTC CASSSWTSGIYEQYF TRBD2 TRBJ2-7 . TRBV7-9
TGTGCCAGCAGGTCTCACACGAACACCGGGGAGCTGTTTTTT CASRSHTNTGELFF . TRBJ2-2 . TRBV28
TGTGCCAGCAGCTTAGGGAGAGACACAGGAAAAGCTTTCTTT CASSLGRDTGKAFF . TRBJ1-1 . TRBV7-6
TGTGCCAGCATGCCGGGGGGGTCCTACAATGAGCAGTTCTTC CASMPGGSYNEQFF TRBD2 TRBJ2-1 . TRBV6-5
TGTGCCAGCAGCCAAGGACTAGCGGGAGATTTGGCGGAGACCCAGTACTTC CASSQGLAGDLAETQYF TRBD2 TRBJ2-5 . TRBV5-8
TGTGCCAGCAGCGCCGACGGCGGGGCTAACTATGGCTACACCTTC CASSADGGANYGYTF . TRBJ1-2 . TRBV9
TGTGCCATCAGTGCGGGACAGACATTTAGCACAGATACGCAGTATTTT CAISAGQTFSTDTQYF TRBD1 TRBJ2-3 . TRBV10-3
TGTGCCAGCAGCCACAGGGGAATTAATTCACCCCTCCACTTT CASSHRGINSPLHF . TRBJ1-6 . TRBV14
TGTGCCAGCAGCCCTCGACAGGGGAACACTGAAGCTTTCTTT CASSPRQGNTEAFF TRBD1 TRBJ1-1 . TRBV3-1/TRBV3-2
TGTGCCAGCAGTTACGCCTCTTGGGAGACCCAGTACTTC CASSYASWETQYF . TRBJ2-5 . TRBV6-5
TGTGCCAGCAGCCCGTGGACAGGGGGCGACGATGGCTACACCTTC CASSPWTGGDDGYTF TRBD1 TRBJ1-2 . TRBV3-1/TRBV3-2
TGTGCCACCCCGGGTGGCTACACCTTC CATPGGYTF . TRBJ1-2 . TRBV27
TGTGCCATCACTAAGAATTTGATGTCTAGCGAGTACAATGAGCAGTTCTTC CAITKNLMSSEYNEQFF . TRBJ2-1 . TRBV10-3
TGTGCCAGCACAGGGGGCGGTTCACCCCTCCACTTT CASTGGGSPLHF TRBD1 TRBJ1-6 . TRBV12-3/TRBV12-4
TGCGCCAGCAGTGCGGCGGGAGGGGGCTACAATGAGCAGTTCTTC CASSAAGGGYNEQFF TRBD2 TRBJ2-1 . TRBV10-1
TGTGCCAGCACCGGTAGCGGGAGACCCCAAGAGACCCAGTACTTC CASTGSGRPQETQYF TRBD2 TRBJ2-5 . TRBV27
TGTGCCAGCAGCACGACAGGGAATACTGAAGCTTTCTTT CASSTTGNTEAFF TRBD1 TRBJ1-1 . TRBV12-3/TRBV12-4
TGTGCCAGCAGTGAGGTTAGGACAGGGGGCCGGGCTTTCTTT CASSEVRTGGRAFF TRBD1 TRBJ1-1 once TRBV2
TGTGCCAGCAGCTTAGGTGGGGGGCCGGGAGGAGAGACCCAGTACTTC CASSLGGGPGGETQYF . TRBJ2-5 . TRBV11-3
TGTGCCAGCAGCCCTCGGACAGGACGGAACACTGAAGCTTTCTTT CASSPRTGRNTEAFF TRBD1 TRBJ1-1 . TRBV7-2
TGCAGCACCAGGACTAGCGGGAGTGTCAGCAATGAGCAGTTCTTC CSTRTSGSVSNEQFF TRBD2 TRBJ2-1 . TRBV29-1
TGCGCCAGCAGCCAAACCCCGGGACAGGGAACATCCCTCCACTTT CASSQTPGQGTSLHF TRBD1 TRBJ1-6 once TRBV4-1
TGTGCCAGCAGTTTAAGTCTTGGCAGGGGATATGGCTACACCTTC CASSLSLGRGYGYTF . TRBJ1-2 . TRBV27
TGTGCCAGCAGCTTAGAGGGTCTTACGGTTTACAATGAGCAGTTCTTC CASSLEGLTVYNEQFF . TRBJ2-1 . TRBV7-2
TGTGCCAGCGGGAACAATGAGCAGTTCTTC CASGNNEQFF . TRBJ2-1 . TRBV14
TGTGCCATCAGTGAGACCTCGAGGGGACAGGGAAACTATGGCTACACCTTC CAISETSRGQGNYGYTF TRBD1 TRBJ1-2 . TRBV10-3
TGCGCCAGCAGCTTACAGGGGAGCTCTGGGGCCAACGTCCTGACTTTC CASSLQGSSGANVLTF TRBD1 TRBJ2-6 . TRBV5-1
TGTGCCAGCAGTGAAGCTCCAGCGGGGATCTACGAGCAGTACTTC CASSEAPAGIYEQYF TRBD2 TRBJ2-7 . TRBV6-1
TGTGCCAGCAGTTACGGAGCGGGAGGGACGAATGAGCAGTTCTTC CASSYGAGGTNEQFF TRBD2 TRBJ2-1 . TRBV6-5
TGCGCCAGCACGTCTAGCGGCTCCTACGAGCAGTACTTC CASTSSGSYEQYF TRBD2 TRBJ2-7 few TRBV5-1
TGCAGCGGGGGCACAGGGTTTGGCTACACCTTC CSGGTGFGYTF . TRBJ1-2 . TRBV29-1